This TCR beta chain derives from a study of T cell responses to AZD1222 COVID-19 vaccine. Study conclusions and caveats: AZD1222 recipients seropositive at baseline numbered only five to seven. Most donors were white British, females outnumbered males, and clonal diversity was possibly underestimated.

This table comes from immunoSEQ multiplex PCR, and its TCRdb copy is limited to in-frame clones, with some not included. The table lists fewer than 200,000 clones, about 89% of them singletons. In regard to this clone: The antigen is undetermined.

Pooling was applied to second doses at about 4 or about 12 weeks. The length of the CDR3 is 15 residues. J gave up 4 bases and V 5 bases, and 10 bases lay outside the gene matches. CDR1 is SGHTA and CDR2 is FQGNSA in the germline V gene. The genes are TRBV7-2 and TRBJ2-7; 8 nucleotides line up with TRBD2. The sequencing used peripheral blood, collected 28 days after the second AZD1222 dose. The receptor's source is an adult who received the AZD1222 COVID-19 vaccine. The CDR3 spells CASSVVAGGTYEQYF. The CDR3 DNA reads TGTGCCAGCAGCGTGGTTGCGGGGGGAACTTACGAGCAGTACTTC.